What follows are 17 T cell receptor beta chains derived from one specimen sequenced in a study of blood T cell repertoires in COVID-19. The repertoire was sequenced with immunoSEQ multiplex PCR; TCRdb's copy has only in-frame clones and lacks some. Among 110,000 or so clones listed, approximately 90% were seen once. The material sequenced was peripheral blood. The receptors were gathered from a woman aged 65 to 85 who had recovered from COVID-19.

A few counts support this clone. The chain couples TRBV5-8 to TRBJ1-2, with a weak D call TRBD1 (5 bases). There are 13 residues in the CDR3. Per the germline V gene, CDR1 is SGHTS and CDR2 is YDEGEE. V lost 3 bases and J lost 1, with 7 bases in between. The CDR3 region is CASSYDSNYGYTF. CDR3 nucleotide sequence: TGTGCCAGCAGCTACGACAGTAACTATGGCTACACCTTC.

The V call is TRBV7-2, the J call TRBJ1-5, with TRBD1 matching over 9 bases. Germline-derived CDR1 and CDR2 are SGHTA and FQGNSA. The CDR3 contains 18 residues. Trimming at V came to 3 bases and at J to 0 bases, leaving 9 bases not matched to a gene. This chain's CDR3 is CASSLVTGGVLSNQPQHF. Here the CDR3 DNA reads TGTGCCAGCAGCTTGGTTACAGGGGGCGTTCTTAGCAATCAGCCCCAGCATTTT.

The chain links TRBV28 to TRBJ2-2; TRBD1 matches 7 bases. Germline CDR1 is MDHEN and CDR2 is SYDVKM. The CDR3 spans 15 residues. Trimming cost V 10 bases and J 9 bases; bases outside gene matches: 17. The CDR3 loop reads CATYSDRVRTRELFF. Here the CDR3 DNA reads TGTGCCACCTATTCCGACAGGGTGAGGACCCGGGAGCTGTTTTTT.

The V and J genes are TRBV28 and TRBJ2-7, with TRBD2 identical over 11 bases. The V and J ends lost 5 bases and 6 bases, in that order; junction bases with no gene match: 12. This CDR3 spans 16 amino acids. Germline V gene data show CDR1 as MDHEN and CDR2 as SYDVKM. CDR3 DNA: TGTGCCAGCAGTACTCCTAGCGGGAGGTCGGCGACCGAGCAGTACTTC. Translating it yields CASSTPSGRSATEQYF.

V usage is TRBV6-2 or TRBV6-3 and J usage is TRBJ2-7, with TRBD1 as a possible D gene (5 bases). The germline V and J ends were trimmed by 5 bases and 3 bases, with 11 bases remaining between them. This CDR3 contains 13 residues. Germline-derived CDR1 and CDR2 are MNHEY and SVGEGT. CDR3: CASSNAGFYEQYF. CDR3 in DNA: TGTGCCAGCAGTAACGCAGGGTTCTACGAGCAGTACTTC.

This clone was counted once. The chain employs TRBV4-1 and TRBJ2-2; 11 nucleotides align to TRBD1. The germline gives CDR1 MGHRA, CDR2 YSYEKL. The CDR3 sequence is 16 residues long. Unmatched junction bases numbered 3, after V lost 0 bases and J lost 6 bases. CDR3 coding DNA: TGCGCCAGCAGCCAAGAAGGGGGACAGGGGGCCGGGGAGCTGTTTTTT. Amino acid sequence: CASSQEGGQGAGELFF.

The V call is TRBV7-3, the J call TRBJ2-5; the match to TRBD2 covers 7 bases. The CDR3 consists of 15 residues. Trimming at V came to 1 base and at J to 2 bases, leaving 4 bases not matched to a gene. Per the germline V gene, CDR1 is SGHTA and CDR2 is FQGTGA. The CDR3 bases are TGTGCCAGCAGCTTAATAGCGGGCCCTCAAGAGACCCAGTACTTC. It encodes CASSLIAGPQETQYF.

J is TRBJ2-1 and V is TRBV7-6; D is possibly TRBD2 (5 bases). CDR3 length: 18 amino acids. Looked up from germline, CDR1 is SGHVS and CDR2 is FNYEAQ. Trimming pared 5 bases from V and 4 bases from J, leaving 24 bases between. CDR3 nucleotide sequence: TGTGCCAGCAGCCTGCGAGAATGGCGGCCGGGGAGATACAATGAGCAGTTCTTC. Translation: CASSLREWRPGRYNEQFF.

Only a few counts were recorded for this clone. The chain combines TRBV6-6 with TRBJ1-3, with TRBD1 identical over 8 bases. The CDR3 loop spans 16 amino acids. V lost 8 bases and J lost 3; bases outside the gene matches: 12. CDR1 is MNHNY and CDR2 is SVGAGI in the germline V gene (reference sequence). CDR3 DNA: TGTGCCAGCTGGGGATCAGGGGGCGTAGGTGGAAACACCATATATTTT. Translated: CASWGSGGVGGNTIYF.

This clone appeared a single time. The rearrangement links TRBV6-6 to TRBJ2-4, with D possibly TRBD1 on 5 matching bases. CDR1 and CDR2 (germline): MNHNY, SVGAGI (reference sequence). V lost 6 bases and J 5 bases, leaving 8 bases between the germline ends. This CDR3 is 12 amino acids long. CDR3 loop: CASRAGQNIQYF. DNA for the CDR3: TGTGCCAGCAGAGCAGGGCAAAACATTCAGTACTTC.

The CDR3 spells CATSEAPGVSSGNTIYF. Written as DNA, the CDR3 is TGTGCCACCAGTGAAGCGCCCGGGGTGAGCTCTGGAAACACCATATATTTT. The chain uses TRBV24-1 and TRBJ1-3; D uncertain. The CDR3 has 17 amino acids. CDR1 is KGHDR and CDR2 is SFDVKD in the germline V gene. With 4 bases removed from V and 0 bases from J, the gap between germline ends came to 15 bases.

The V call is TRBV27, the J call TRBJ1-1, with D perhaps matching TRBD1 (6 bases). Germline V CDR1 and CDR2: MNHEY, SMNVEV (reference sequence). Trimming shortened V by 0 bases and J by 5 bases, and 13 bases separated the two germline ends. The CDR3 sequence is 15 residues long. In nucleotides, the CDR3 is TGTGCCAGCAGTTTATCGTGGGGGGGGCGAACTGAAGCTTTCTTT. This sequence encodes CASSLSWGGRTEAFF.

The chain links TRBV10-3 to TRBJ1-1; D may be TRBD1 (5 bases). V dropped 4 bases and J dropped 5 bases, with 11 bases sitting between them. The CDR3 spans 13 residues. Per the germline V gene, CDR1 is ENHRY and CDR2 is SYGVKD. The CDR3 spells CAISVGGGTEAFF. Here the CDR3 DNA reads TGTGCCATCAGTGTCGGGGGTGGAACTGAAGCTTTCTTT.

The rearrangement joins TRBV5-1 to TRBJ2-7; 8 bases map to TRBD1. This CDR3 comprises 13 residues. Germline V gene data show CDR1 as SGHRS and CDR2 as YFSETQ. V shed 5 bases, J shed 2 bases, and the junction held 3 bases outside the gene matches. The CDR3 sequence is CASSRDRTYEQYF. The CDR3 nucleotides are TGCGCCAGCAGTCGGGACAGGACCTACGAGCAGTACTTC.

The chain recombines TRBV7-2 with TRBJ2-7, with TRBD1 matching over 9 bases. The CDR3 is made up of 16 amino acids. Looked up from germline, CDR1 is SGHTA and CDR2 is FQGNSA. The junction had 8 bases not matched to a gene; V was cut back by 5 bases and J by 0 bases. The DNA for the CDR3 is TGTGCCAGCAGCAAAAGAACAGGGGGCGCCTCCTACGAGCAGTACTTC. This encodes CASSKRTGGASYEQYF.

This clone was observed a handful of times. This chain joins TRBV7-2 and TRBJ2-3, with D possibly being TRBD2 (5 bases). The CDR3 consists of 14 residues. Germline loops: CDR1 SGHTA, CDR2 FQGNSA. Trimming took off 4 bases at V and 3 bases at J, with 11 bases between the two ends. The CDR3 sequence is CASSSYSGTDTQYF. The CDR3 coding sequence is TGTGCCAGCAGCTCGTACAGCGGAACAGATACGCAGTATTTT.

The chain recombines TRBV19 with TRBJ2-1; D is undetermined. CDR1 and CDR2 (germline): LNHDA, SQIVND (reference sequence). The CDR3 totals 13 residues. V was trimmed by 6 bases and J by 8 bases, leaving 14 bases between them. The CDR3 region has the DNA TGTGCCAGTAGACGAGGCCGATACGATGAGCAGTTCTTC. This translates into CASRRGRYDEQFF.